Listed here are 7 T cell receptor beta chains from one sample, sequenced in a study of T cell repertoires in cytomegalovirus infection. TCRdb ran MiXCR on the reads and lists one entry per CDR3 protein. Among fewer than 200,000 distinct CDR3 sequences listed, roughly 9.8% were seen once. The specimen was PBMCs. Source of these receptors: a human donor in good health (CMV status not recorded). Some clones in this sample may be carry-over from other donors' samples.

This clonotype was seen repeatedly, ten times or more. The chain joins TRBV20-1 to TRBJ2-7, with TRBD2 matching 8 bases. Trimming took 0 bases from V and 6 from J; bases not matched to a gene: 7. CDR1 DFQATT and CDR2 SNEGSKA come from the germline V gene (reference sequence). This CDR3 is built from 14 residues. The CDR3 DNA is TGCAGTGCTAGAGACCAGCGGGGGCCCCGCGAGCAGTACTTC. This gives the protein CSARDQRGPREQYF.

This clonotype appeared a few times. The genes are TRBV12-3 or TRBV12-4 and TRBJ1-1, with TRBD1 matching 7 bases. V dropped 6 bases and J dropped 7; count of bases not matched to a gene: 11. This CDR3 comprises 14 residues. This chain's CDR3 is CASRATGEIGEAFF. CDR3 in DNA: TGTGCCAGCAGGGCAACAGGGGAAATAGGTGAAGCTTTCTTT.

This clonotype showed up many times. The chain recombines TRBV20-1 with TRBJ2-1, with TRBD2 identical over 14 bases. Germline V CDR1 and CDR2: DFQATT, SNEGSKA (reference sequence). This CDR3 spans 15 amino acids. The V and J ends lost 7 bases and 5 bases, in that order; junction bases with no gene match: 7. The CDR3 sequence is CSGTGTSGGNNEQFF. The CDR3 bases are TGCAGTGGGACCGGGACTAGCGGGGGAAACAATGAGCAGTTCTTC.

This clonotype was observed many times. The rearrangement uses TRBV7-9 and TRBJ1-2; D might be TRBD1 (6 bases). V lost 3 bases to trimming and J lost 4 bases, with 15 bases between them. CDR1 is SEHNR and CDR2 is FQNEAQ in the germline V gene (reference sequence). The CDR3 contains 15 residues. CDR3 DNA sequence: TGTGCCAGCAGCTTCCAGGGGATAAGGAGCTATGGCTACACCTTC. Protein: CASSFQGIRSYGYTF. The whole variable domain, remainder taken from reference TRBV7-9 and TRBJ1-2, is DTGVSQNPRHKITKRGQNVTFRCDPISEHNRLYWYRQTLGQGPEFLTYFQNEAQLEKSRLLSDRFSAERPKGSFSTLEIQRTEQGDSAMYLCASSFQGIRSYGYTFGSGTRLTVV.

This clonotype was recorded at least ten times. This sequence joins TRBV7-2 and TRBJ2-7, with TRBD2 matching over 9 bases. This CDR3 is built from 16 residues. Germline loops: CDR1 SGHTA, CDR2 FQGNSA. Germline trimming cut 1 base from V and 0 bases from J; bases unmatched to any gene: 4. CDR3 nucleotide sequence: TGTGCCAGCAGCTTAGATGGCGGGGGGGTCTCCTACGAGCAGTACTTC. This gives the protein CASSLDGGGVSYEQYF.

This clonotype was detected ten times or more. This sequence joins TRBV6-2 or TRBV6-3 and TRBJ2-7, with 11 bases lining up with TRBD1. This CDR3 is built from 15 residues. V was pared by 6 bases and J by 3 bases, with 7 bases of the junction left unmatched. The germline V gene encodes CDR1 MNHEY and CDR2 SVGEGT. The CDR3 DNA sequence: TGTGCCAGCAGGGAGGACAGGGGGCGAAGCTACGAGCAGTACTTC. Amino acids: CASREDRGRSYEQYF.

At least ten counts were recorded for this clonotype. The rearrangement links TRBV20-1 to TRBJ1-2; 7 nucleotides agree with TRBD1. Germline assignment: CDR1 DFQATT and CDR2 SNEGSKA (reference sequence). Unmatched junction bases numbered 12, after V lost 0 bases and J lost 8 bases. The CDR3 runs to 15 residues. The CDR3 nucleotides are TGCAGTGCTAGAGATTCCTCAGGACAGGTCGGCGGCTACACCTTC. Protein sequence: CSARDSSGQVGGYTF.